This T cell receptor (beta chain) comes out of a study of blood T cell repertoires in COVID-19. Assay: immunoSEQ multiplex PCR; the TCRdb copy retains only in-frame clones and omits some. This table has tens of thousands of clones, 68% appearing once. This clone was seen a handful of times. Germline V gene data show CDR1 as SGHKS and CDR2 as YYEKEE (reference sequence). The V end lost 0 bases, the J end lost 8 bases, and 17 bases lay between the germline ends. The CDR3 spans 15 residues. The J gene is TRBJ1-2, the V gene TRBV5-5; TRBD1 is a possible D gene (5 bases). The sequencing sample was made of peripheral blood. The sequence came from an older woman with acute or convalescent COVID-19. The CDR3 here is CASSLAGGASIGYTF. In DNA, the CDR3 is TGTGCCAGCAGCTTGGCCGGAGGGGCGTCGATCGGCTACACCTTC.